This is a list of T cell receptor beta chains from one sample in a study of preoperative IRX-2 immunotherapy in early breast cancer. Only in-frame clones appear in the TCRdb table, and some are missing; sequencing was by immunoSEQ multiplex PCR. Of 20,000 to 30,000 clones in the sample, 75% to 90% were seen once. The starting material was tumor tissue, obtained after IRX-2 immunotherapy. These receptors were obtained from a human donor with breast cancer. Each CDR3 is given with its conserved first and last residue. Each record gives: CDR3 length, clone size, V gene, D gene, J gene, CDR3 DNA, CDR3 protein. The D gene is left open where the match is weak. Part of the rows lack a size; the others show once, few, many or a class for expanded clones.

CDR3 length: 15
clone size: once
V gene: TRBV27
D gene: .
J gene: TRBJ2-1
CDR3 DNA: TGTGCCAGCAGTCCTATGAGGGAATCCTACAATGAGCAGTTCTTC
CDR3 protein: CASSPMRESYNEQFF

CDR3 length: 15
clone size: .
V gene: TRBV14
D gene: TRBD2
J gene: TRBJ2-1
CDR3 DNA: TGTGCCAGCAGCCAAGCAGCGGGAGGCACGGTGGAGCAGTTCTTC
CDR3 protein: CASSQAAGGTVEQFF

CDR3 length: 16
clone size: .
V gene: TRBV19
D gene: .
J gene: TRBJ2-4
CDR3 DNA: TGTGCCAGTACCACAACAGGGATGGGGACCAAAAACATTCAGTACTTC
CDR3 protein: CASTTTGMGTKNIQYF

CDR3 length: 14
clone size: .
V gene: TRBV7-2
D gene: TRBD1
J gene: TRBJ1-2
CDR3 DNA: TGTGCCAGCAGCCAGGACAGGGGGTCCTATGGCTACACCTTC
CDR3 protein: CASSQDRGSYGYTF

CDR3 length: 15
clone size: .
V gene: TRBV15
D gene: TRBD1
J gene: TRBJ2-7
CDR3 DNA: TGTGCCACCAGCAGACCAACAGGGGCGCTCAACGAGCAGTACTTC
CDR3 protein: CATSRPTGALNEQYF

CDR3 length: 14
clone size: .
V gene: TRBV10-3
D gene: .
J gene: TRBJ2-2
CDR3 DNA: TGTGCCATCAGGGGGACGGGGACGGGCGGGGAGCTGTTTTTT
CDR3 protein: CAIRGTGTGGELFF

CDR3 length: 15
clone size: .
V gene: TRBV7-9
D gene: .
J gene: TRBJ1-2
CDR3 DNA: TGTGCCAGCAGCTTAGATGGGTTATCTAACTATGGCTACACCTTC
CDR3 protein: CASSLDGLSNYGYTF

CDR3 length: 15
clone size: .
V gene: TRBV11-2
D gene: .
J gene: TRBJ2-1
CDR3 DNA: TGTGCCAGCAGCTTAGACGTACGTGGGGTGTATGAGCAGTTCTTC
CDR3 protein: CASSLDVRGVYEQFF

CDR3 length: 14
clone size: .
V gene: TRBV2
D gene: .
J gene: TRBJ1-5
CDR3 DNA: TGTGCCAGCAGAAGGGACCTTAGCAATCAGCCCCAGCATTTT
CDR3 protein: CASRRDLSNQPQHF

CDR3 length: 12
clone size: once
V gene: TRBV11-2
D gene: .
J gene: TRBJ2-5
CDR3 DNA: TGTGCCAGCAGCTCCTACCAAGAGACCCAGTACTTC
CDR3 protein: CASSSYQETQYF

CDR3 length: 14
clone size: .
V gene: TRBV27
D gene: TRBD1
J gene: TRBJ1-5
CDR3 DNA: TGTGCCAGCAGTCGCGACAGGGCGGATCAGCCCCAGCATTTT
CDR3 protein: CASSRDRADQPQHF